This T cell receptor (beta chain) appears in the sequencing data of a study of shared clonotypes between healthy human individuals. Study-level points and caveats: Among donors, clonotype sharing was expected to be affected by sequencing depth.

With regard to this clone: The antigen remains undetermined.

Study processing details: There were no quality scores in the junction-only immunoSEQ sequences, so filtering differed. Assay: immunoSEQ multiplex PCR; the TCRdb copy retains only in-frame clones and omits some. Clone size and the V and J calls come from that table; the DNA yielded D and trimming. The table includes a few million clones, approximately 94% detected once. The sequenced sample was naive CD4+ T cells sorted from blood. As to subset: CD45RA+ positively selected. This TCR was sampled from a man younger than 30 in good health.

The CDR3 loop reads CASSAPGRESSYEQYF. The CDR3 DNA sequence: TGTGCCAGCAGCGCCCCGGGGCGGGAAAGCTCCTACGAGCAGTACTTC. This chain uses TRBV7-9 with TRBJ2-7, with D perhaps matching TRBD2 (6 bases). CDR3 size: 16 residues. V was clipped by 5 bases and J by 0 bases, with 17 bases between them. Germline V lookup: CDR1 SEHNR, CDR2 FQNEAQ (reference sequence).